This T cell receptor beta chain was captured by sequencing in a study of technical replicates of blood from several donors. Produced via immunoSEQ multiplex PCR; TCRdb's table is partial and in-frame only. The table records approximately 70,000 clones, approximately 90% of them present only once. This CDR3 spans 12 amino acids. V shed 11 bases, J shed 2 bases, and the junction held 5 bases outside the gene matches. Germline assignment: CDR1 SNHLY and CDR2 FYNNEI. This rearrangement joins TRBV2 to TRBJ2-5; the match to TRBD2 covers 7 bases. This clonotype originated in a human donor in good health. Some clones in this sample may be carry-over from other donors' samples. Sequencing used PBMCs. The CDR3 reads CAGSGGQETQYF. The CDR3, as DNA: TGTGCCGGATCGGGGGGACAAGAGACCCAGTACTTC.